This T cell receptor beta chain was profiled in a study of blood T cell repertoires in COVID-19. The CDR3 spans 13 residues. Germline CDR1 and CDR2: ENHRY and SYGVKD. V was pared by 7 bases and J by 5 bases, with 6 bases of the junction left unmatched. Original processing methods: Estimation of nucleated cell counts relied on the amplification of reference gene primers. TCRdb keeps only in-frame clones here, not all; method: immunoSEQ multiplex PCR. Clone size and the V and J calls come from that table; the DNA yielded D and trimming. The table shows about 64,000 clones, with roughly 85% occurring only once.

The material sequenced was peripheral blood. The receptor comes from a woman aged 60 to 75 with COVID-19, enrolled during active disease. The chain combines TRBV10-3 with TRBJ2-3, with TRBD2 identical over 7 bases. CDR3 DNA sequence: TGTGCCATCAATCAGCGGGATATAGATACGCAGTATTTT. As protein: CAINQRDIDTQYF.